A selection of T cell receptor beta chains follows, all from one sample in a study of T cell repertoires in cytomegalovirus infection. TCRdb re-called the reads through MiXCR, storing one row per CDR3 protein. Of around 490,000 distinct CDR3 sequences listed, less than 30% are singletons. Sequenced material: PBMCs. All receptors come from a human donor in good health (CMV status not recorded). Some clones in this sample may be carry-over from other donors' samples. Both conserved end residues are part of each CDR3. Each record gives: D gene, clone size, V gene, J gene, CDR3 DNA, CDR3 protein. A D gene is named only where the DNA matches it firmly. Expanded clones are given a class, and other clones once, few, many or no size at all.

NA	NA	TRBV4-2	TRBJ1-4	TGTGCCAGCAGCCAAGAGGAAAAACTGTTTTTT	CASSQEEKLFF
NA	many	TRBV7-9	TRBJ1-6	TGTGCCAGCAGCTTCGCAAGGAGCTCCTATAATTCACCCCTCCACTTT	CASSFARSSYNSPLHF
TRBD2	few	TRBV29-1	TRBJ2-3	TGCAGCGTTGGACTAGCGGGATTGGCGGATACGCAGTATTTT	CSVGLAGLADTQYF
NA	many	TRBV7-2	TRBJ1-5	TGTGCCAGCAGCTTAGTATGGAATCAGCCCCAGCATTTT	CASSLVWNQPQHF
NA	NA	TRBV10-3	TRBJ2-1	TGTGCCAGCACGGCGGGTCTCCCATACAATGAGCAGTTCTTC	CASTAGLPYNEQFF
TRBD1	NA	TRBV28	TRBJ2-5	TGTGCCAGCAGCACAACGGGACAGGGGAAAGAGACCCAGTACTTC	CASSTTGQGKETQYF
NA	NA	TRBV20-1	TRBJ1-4	TGCAGTGCTAGAGAAGACCGCCGGGTCTCGACTAATGAAAAACTGTTTTTT	CSAREDRRVSTNEKLFF
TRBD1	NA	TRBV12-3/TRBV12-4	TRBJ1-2	TGTGCCAGCAGCCTGGACAGGGGGCGAATCTATGGCTACACCTTC	CASSLDRGRIYGYTF
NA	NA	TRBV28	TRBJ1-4	TGTGCCAGCAGGATTCCGGGACAAGAAAATGAAAAACTGTTTTTT	CASRIPGQENEKLFF
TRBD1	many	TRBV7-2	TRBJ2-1	TGTGCCAGCAGCCCCCCTTACAGGGGGTATAAGCAGTTCTTC	CASSPPYRGYKQFF
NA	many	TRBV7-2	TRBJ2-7	TGTGCCAGCAGCCAACTAGGCGGCTACGAGCAGTACTTC	CASSQLGGYEQYF
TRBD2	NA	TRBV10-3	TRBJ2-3	TGTGCCATCAGTGCTAGCGGGCCGACAGATACGCAGTATTTT	CAISASGPTDTQYF
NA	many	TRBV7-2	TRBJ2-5	TGTGCCAGCAGCTTCCAAGACAGGAGGGGCCGGGAGACCCAGTACTTC	CASSFQDRRGRETQYF
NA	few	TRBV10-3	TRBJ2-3	TGTGCCATCAGCCCACGGGGGACCGACGCAGATACGCAGTATTTT	CAISPRGTDADTQYF
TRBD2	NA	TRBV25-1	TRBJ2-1	TGTGCCAGCAGTATTACTAGCGGGGACTACAATGAGCAGTTCTTC	CASSITSGDYNEQFF
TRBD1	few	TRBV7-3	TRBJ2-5	TGTGCCAGCAGCCGGTCAGGGGGTGGAGAGACCCAGTACTTC	CASSRSGGGETQYF
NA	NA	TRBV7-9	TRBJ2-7	TGTGCCAGCAGCCCGAGGGTGGAGGTAATGAACGAGCAGTACTTC	CASSPRVEVMNEQYF
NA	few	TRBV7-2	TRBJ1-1	TGTGCCAGCAGCTTAGTTCACTTACCCAGGAACACTGAAGCTTTCTTT	CASSLVHLPRNTEAFF
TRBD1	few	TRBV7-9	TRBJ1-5	TGTGCCAGCAGCGCCAGGCGGACAGGGGACAATCAGCCCCAGCATTTT	CASSARRTGDNQPQHF
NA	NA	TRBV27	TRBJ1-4	TGTGCCAGCAGCAAGACAGGCTTCGCCCCCCGTAATGAAAAACTGTTTTTT	CASSKTGFAPRNEKLFF
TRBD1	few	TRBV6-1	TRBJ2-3	TGTGCCAGCAAACCGGGACAGGGGGCATCAGATACGCAGTATTTT	CASKPGQGASDTQYF
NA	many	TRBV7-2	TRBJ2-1	TGTGCCAGCAGTCCCTTTCGCCATGACAATGAGCAGTTCTTC	CASSPFRHDNEQFF
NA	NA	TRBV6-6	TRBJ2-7	TGTGTCAGCAGTTACTCCATACAGACTCTCTCCTACGAGCAGTACTTC	CVSSYSIQTLSYEQYF
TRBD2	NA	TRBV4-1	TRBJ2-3	TGCGCCAGCAGCCAAGATCCCCCAGCGGGAGGAGTAGATACGCAGTATTTT	CASSQDPPAGGVDTQYF
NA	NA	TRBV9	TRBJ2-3	TGTGCCAGCAGCCCTGCATCCCCAGATACGCAGTATTTT	CASSPASPDTQYF
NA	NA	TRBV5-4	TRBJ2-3	TGTGCCAGCAGCTTGGGACTCCACACAGATACGCAGTATTTT	CASSLGLHTDTQYF
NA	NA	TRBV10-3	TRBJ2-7	TGTGCCATCAGTGAGTCGACTCGTGGAGTAAGCGAGCAGTACTTC	CAISESTRGVSEQYF
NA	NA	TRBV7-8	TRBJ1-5	TGTGCCAGCAGCTTAGGACTTAGGGCAGGACAGCCCCAGCATTTT	CASSLGLRAGQPQHF
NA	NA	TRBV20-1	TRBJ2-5	TGCAGTGCTAGAGATCCGGTCAGCCCGCAAGAGACCCAGTACTTC	CSARDPVSPQETQYF
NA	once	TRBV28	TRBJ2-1	TGTGCCACCGAGGGTTATGAGCAGTTCTTC	CATEGYEQFF
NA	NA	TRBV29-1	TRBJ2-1	TGCAGCTACAAGAGTTCCAACAATGAGCAGTTCTTC	CSYKSSNNEQFF
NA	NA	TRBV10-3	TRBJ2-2	TGTGCCAGCGGGTCAGGGGCGAACACCGGGGAGCTGTTTTTT	CASGSGANTGELFF
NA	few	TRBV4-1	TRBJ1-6	TGTGCCAGCAGCCAAGACTCCCCCGGCTGGGGAAATTCACCCCTCCACTTT	CASSQDSPGWGNSPLHF
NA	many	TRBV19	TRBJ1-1	TGTGCCAGCCTCCGGGGAGGTATGAACACTGAAGCTTTCTTT	CASLRGGMNTEAFF
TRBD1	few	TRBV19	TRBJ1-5	TGTGCCAGTACGAGGGGGCAGGGGCAGAATCAGCCCCAGCATTTT	CASTRGQGQNQPQHF
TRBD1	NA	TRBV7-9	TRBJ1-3	TGTGCCAGCAGCTCCCGGACAGGAGAAGGAAACACCATATATTTT	CASSSRTGEGNTIYF
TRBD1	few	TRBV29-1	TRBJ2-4	TGCAGCGTTGCAGAACGACAGGGGTTGGGGAACATTCAGTACTTC	CSVAERQGLGNIQYF
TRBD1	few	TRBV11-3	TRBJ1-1	TGTGCCAGCAGCTTTGGAACAGGGGGAGGCACTGAAGCTTTCTTT	CASSFGTGGGTEAFF
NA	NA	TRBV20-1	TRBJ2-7	TGCAGTGCTCCGGGATCGGGCCGGTTACGCTCCTACGAGCAGTACTTC	CSAPGSGRLRSYEQYF
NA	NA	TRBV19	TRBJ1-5	TGTGCCAGTAGAAGGGCGGGGGTTGATCAGCCCCAGCATTTT	CASRRAGVDQPQHF
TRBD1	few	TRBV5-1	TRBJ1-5	TGCGCCAGCAGCTCTACAGGGGCGGCGGATCAGCCCCAGCATTTT	CASSSTGAADQPQHF
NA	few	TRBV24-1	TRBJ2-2	TGTGCCACCAGTGATTTGACGGCCCCGGGCACCGGGGAGCTGTTTTTT	CATSDLTAPGTGELFF
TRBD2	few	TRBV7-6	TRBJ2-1	TGTGCTAGCAGCTTAGCACCAGCGGGAGGGCCCTTGAGCTCCTACAATGAGCAGTTCTTC	CASSLAPAGGPLSSYNEQFF
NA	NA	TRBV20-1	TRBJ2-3	TGCAGTGCTAGAGTATATCAGTCTGTAGGCACAGATACGCAGTATTTT	CSARVYQSVGTDTQYF
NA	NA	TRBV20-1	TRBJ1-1	TGCAGTGCTAAGAAGCTAGGGGGGAACACTGAAGCTTTCTTT	CSAKKLGGNTEAFF
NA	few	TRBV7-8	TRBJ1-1	TGTGCCAGCAGCTTTTTCTGGTCGGGCTCGGGCACTGAAGCTTTCTTT	CASSFFWSGSGTEAFF
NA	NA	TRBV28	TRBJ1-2	TGTGCCAGCAGTTTATTCTCGGGAGTCTATGGCTACACCTTC	CASSLFSGVYGYTF
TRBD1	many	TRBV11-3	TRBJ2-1	TGTGCCAGCAGCCCGCACCGACAGGGTTCCTACAATGAGCAGTTCTTC	CASSPHRQGSYNEQFF
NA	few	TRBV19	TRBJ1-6	TGTGCCAGTAGTTTTAACCCCCTCGGGACATCTCATAATTCACCCCTCCACTTT	CASSFNPLGTSHNSPLHF
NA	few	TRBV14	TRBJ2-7	TGTGCCAGCAGCCCACGGGGACCATCCTACGAGCAGTACTTC	CASSPRGPSYEQYF
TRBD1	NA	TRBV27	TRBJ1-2	TGTGCCAGCAGTTCAACCAGGGGGAGAGGCTACACCTTC	CASSSTRGRGYTF
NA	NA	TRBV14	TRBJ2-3	TGTGCCAGCGGGAACGTGCCCGATACGCAGTATTTT	CASGNVPDTQYF
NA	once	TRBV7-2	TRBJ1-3	TGTGCCAGCAGCCTAGGGCCAGGACCCGGAAACTCCATATATTTT	CASSLGPGPGNSIYF